This TCR beta chain was found in a study of monozygotic twins with cystic fibrosis. As for the study in general: With roughly 16 PCR cycles, barcoded libraries came from three micrograms of fragmented DNA. General study points: Unrelated CF individuals shared fewer identical clonotypes than monozygotic CF twins. In this small cohort, shared CDR3 numbers showed no association with age, concordance or disease severity.

Profiled with immunoSEQ multiplex PCR; TCRdb holds only in-frame clones, not every one. The sample has just over 14,000 clones, roughly 84% seen once. In the case of this clone: Its antigen is as yet unknown.

CDR1 LNHDA and CDR2 SQIVND come from the germline V gene (reference sequence). V lost 5 bases to trimming and J lost 3 bases; unmatched junction nucleotides: 12. CDR3 length: 18 residues. The origin of this receptor is a boy under 18 with cystic fibrosis. The sequencing input was blood. This rearrangement joins TRBV19 to TRBJ1-5; 11 nucleotides match TRBD1. The CDR3 sequence: CASSPGQGAGYNNQPQHF. DNA of the CDR3: TGTGCCAGTAGTCCAGGACAGGGGGCCGGCTATAACAATCAGCCCCAGCATTTT. The full variable domain, its missing parts supplied by reference TRBV19 and TRBJ1-5, is DGGITQSPKYLFRKEGQNVTLSCEQNLNHDAMYWYRQDPGQGLRLIYYSQIVNDFQKGDIAEGYSVSREKKESFPLTVTSAQKNPTAFYLCASSPGQGAGYNNQPQHFGDGTRLSIL.